Listed below are T cell receptor beta chains from one sample, sequenced in a study of T cell repertoires in cytomegalovirus infection. A single record per CDR3 protein comes from TCRdb applying MiXCR to the reads. Of around 750,000 distinct CDR3 sequences in the sample, 30% to 35% were seen once. Their antigens remain unidentified. Sequencing was performed on cultured CD8+ T cells from PBMCs, taken from culture after CMV antigen stimulation. The receptor source for this set is a human donor in good health (CMV status not recorded). Some clones in this sample may be carry-over from other donors' samples. Both conserved end residues are part of each CDR3. A D gene is named only where the DNA matches it firmly. Only part of the rows carry a size: once, few, many, or a class if the clone is expanded.

j_call: TRBJ2-3
v_call: TRBV6-6
d_call: NA
clone_size: once
cdr3_nt: TGTGCCAGCAGTTACTCGGAGCGGGTGGGGCCGGGGACGCAGTATTTT
cdr3_aa: CASSYSERVGPGTQYF

j_call: TRBJ2-3
v_call: TRBV7-9
d_call: NA
clone_size: many
cdr3_nt: TGTGCCAGCAGCTTAGGGGGATACCTGTACGCCACAGATACGCAGTATTTT
cdr3_aa: CASSLGGYLYATDTQYF

j_call: TRBJ2-1
v_call: TRBV20-1
d_call: NA
clone_size: NA
cdr3_nt: TGCAGTGCTAGCTGGGTCGGGGTTTACAATGAGCAGTTCTTC
cdr3_aa: CSASWVGVYNEQFF

j_call: TRBJ2-2
v_call: TRBV28
d_call: NA
clone_size: few
cdr3_nt: TGTGCCAGCAGTTTATCTGACATTTTGGGGACCGGGGAGCTGTTTTTT
cdr3_aa: CASSLSDILGTGELFF

j_call: TRBJ1-2
v_call: TRBV12-3/TRBV12-4
d_call: NA
clone_size: NA
cdr3_nt: TGTGCCAGCAGTTCCTCCCTCCGGGACATTGGCTACACCTTC
cdr3_aa: CASSSSLRDIGYTF

j_call: TRBJ2-1
v_call: TRBV19
d_call: TRBD2
clone_size: many
cdr3_nt: TGTGCCAGTAGTATAGATCACGCGCGGGGGGTTTACAATGAGCAGTTCTTC
cdr3_aa: CASSIDHARGVYNEQFF

j_call: TRBJ1-2
v_call: TRBV7-3
d_call: NA
clone_size: NA
cdr3_nt: TGTGCCAGCAGCCCCAAGGGCGGGGTTAACTATGGCTACACCTTC
cdr3_aa: CASSPKGGVNYGYTF

j_call: TRBJ2-1
v_call: TRBV25-1
d_call: TRBD2
clone_size: few
cdr3_nt: TGTGCCAGCAGTGAGGACACTAGCGGAGTTTACAATGAGCAGTTCTTC
cdr3_aa: CASSEDTSGVYNEQFF

j_call: TRBJ2-1
v_call: TRBV19
d_call: TRBD2
clone_size: NA
cdr3_nt: TGTGCCAGTAGTATCTTGGGACTAGCGGGGGGGTCCTACAATGAGCAGTTCTTC
cdr3_aa: CASSILGLAGGSYNEQFF

j_call: TRBJ2-1
v_call: TRBV12-3/TRBV12-4
d_call: TRBD2
clone_size: few
cdr3_nt: TGTGCCAGCAGTCGGGGGGGCCAGTACAATGAGCAGTTCTTC
cdr3_aa: CASSRGGQYNEQFF

j_call: TRBJ2-3
v_call: TRBV7-6
d_call: NA
clone_size: NA
cdr3_nt: TGTGCCAGCAGCTCAGTTCGAGCAGGGGCTAGCACAGATACGCAGTATTTT
cdr3_aa: CASSSVRAGASTDTQYF

j_call: TRBJ2-3
v_call: TRBV6-6
d_call: TRBD2
clone_size: few
cdr3_nt: TGTGCCAGCAGTTACTCGAGTGTCGGGGGGGCCGGCACAGATACGCAGTATTTT
cdr3_aa: CASSYSSVGGAGTDTQYF

j_call: TRBJ2-6
v_call: TRBV27
d_call: TRBD1
clone_size: NA
cdr3_nt: TGTGCCAGCAGTTCTTTATTGACAGGGTTCGGGGCCAACGTCCTGACTTTC
cdr3_aa: CASSSLLTGFGANVLTF

j_call: TRBJ1-1
v_call: TRBV7-6
d_call: TRBD1
clone_size: NA
cdr3_nt: TGTGCCAGCAGCGTGGTCGACAGGGGGCGGGACACTGAAGCTTTCTTT
cdr3_aa: CASSVVDRGRDTEAFF

j_call: TRBJ2-1
v_call: TRBV6-1
d_call: NA
clone_size: NA
cdr3_nt: TGTGCCAGCAGTGAACCCCTAGAGCGAGACAATGAGCAGTTCTTC
cdr3_aa: CASSEPLERDNEQFF

j_call: TRBJ2-7
v_call: TRBV6-6
d_call: NA
clone_size: NA
cdr3_nt: TGTGCCAGCAGTGCCCTGACTGGAGGGGACTACGAGCAGTACTTC
cdr3_aa: CASSALTGGDYEQYF

j_call: TRBJ2-1
v_call: TRBV6-4
d_call: NA
clone_size: NA
cdr3_nt: TGTGCCAGCGGGTCCTTAGAAGAGCAGTTCTTC
cdr3_aa: CASGSLEEQFF

j_call: TRBJ1-4
v_call: TRBV6-1
d_call: TRBD1
clone_size: few
cdr3_nt: TGTGCCAGCAGTGAAGCCCCGGGACAGCCAATTAATGAAAAACTGTTTTTT
cdr3_aa: CASSEAPGQPINEKLFF

j_call: TRBJ1-1
v_call: TRBV27
d_call: NA
clone_size: NA
cdr3_nt: TGTGCCAGCAGCCCTCTTGAGGGAGACACTGAAGCTTTCTTT
cdr3_aa: CASSPLEGDTEAFF

j_call: TRBJ2-7
v_call: TRBV12-3/TRBV12-4
d_call: NA
clone_size: few
cdr3_nt: TGTGCCAGCAGTTTAGATCTTGGATACGAGCAGTACTTC
cdr3_aa: CASSLDLGYEQYF

j_call: TRBJ2-5
v_call: TRBV6-1
d_call: TRBD2
clone_size: NA
cdr3_nt: TGTGCCAGCACCCTAGCGGGGGGGCCACGGGAGACCCAGTACTTC
cdr3_aa: CASTLAGGPRETQYF

j_call: TRBJ1-5
v_call: TRBV20-1
d_call: NA
clone_size: NA
cdr3_nt: TGCAGTGCTAGTGTAATTGATAGCAATCAGCCCCAGCATTTT
cdr3_aa: CSASVIDSNQPQHF

j_call: TRBJ2-5
v_call: TRBV19
d_call: TRBD2
clone_size: NA
cdr3_nt: TGTGCCAGTAGGCCAGCGGGGGGGCCCACCCAGTACTTC
cdr3_aa: CASRPAGGPTQYF

j_call: TRBJ2-1
v_call: TRBV6-5
d_call: TRBD2
clone_size: NA
cdr3_nt: TGTGCCAGCAGTCGACTAGCCCGAAGCTCCTACAATGAGCAGTTCTTC
cdr3_aa: CASSRLARSSYNEQFF

j_call: TRBJ2-1
v_call: TRBV7-9
d_call: NA
clone_size: few
cdr3_nt: TGTGCCAGCAGCTTAGGGACAACAACCTACAATGAGCAGTTCTTC
cdr3_aa: CASSLGTTTYNEQFF

j_call: TRBJ2-3
v_call: TRBV27
d_call: NA
clone_size: few
cdr3_nt: TGTGCCAGCAGTTTTTCCCAGGGCGGTACGCAGTATTTT
cdr3_aa: CASSFSQGGTQYF

j_call: TRBJ1-2
v_call: TRBV2
d_call: NA
clone_size: NA
cdr3_nt: TGTGCCAGCAGTGAAGCGGGACAAAACTATGGCTACACCTTC
cdr3_aa: CASSEAGQNYGYTF

j_call: TRBJ2-7
v_call: TRBV5-1
d_call: NA
clone_size: NA
cdr3_nt: TGCGCCAGCAGCTTTGCCGGCACCTACGAGCAGTACTTC
cdr3_aa: CASSFAGTYEQYF

j_call: TRBJ2-7
v_call: TRBV27
d_call: NA
clone_size: NA
cdr3_nt: TGTGCCAGCAGTTTCCAGGCAGGGGAAGGGTACGAGCAGTACTTC
cdr3_aa: CASSFQAGEGYEQYF

j_call: TRBJ1-2
v_call: TRBV28
d_call: TRBD1
clone_size: NA
cdr3_nt: TGTGCCAGCAGTCCCGTTGGGACAGGGAACTATGGCTACACCTTC
cdr3_aa: CASSPVGTGNYGYTF

j_call: TRBJ2-1
v_call: TRBV12-3/TRBV12-4
d_call: NA
clone_size: NA
cdr3_nt: TGTGCCAGCAGTTCCCCCCCAGACAATGAGCAGTTCTTC
cdr3_aa: CASSSPPDNEQFF

j_call: TRBJ2-3
v_call: TRBV6-2/TRBV6-3
d_call: NA
clone_size: NA
cdr3_nt: TGTGCCAGCAGTTTCCTCCTCAGGCCGGTTGGTGATACGCAGTATTTT
cdr3_aa: CASSFLLRPVGDTQYF

j_call: TRBJ2-2
v_call: TRBV10-3
d_call: NA
clone_size: NA
cdr3_nt: TGTGCCATCAGTGAGAACGCAGGGACCGGGGAGCTGTTTTTT
cdr3_aa: CAISENAGTGELFF

j_call: TRBJ2-2
v_call: TRBV27
d_call: NA
clone_size: few
cdr3_nt: TGTGCCAGCAGTGCCAGGGGGAACACCGGGGAGCTGTTTTTT
cdr3_aa: CASSARGNTGELFF

j_call: TRBJ1-1
v_call: TRBV2
d_call: NA
clone_size: NA
cdr3_nt: TGTGCCAGCAGGAGCAGGGTTGCGACTGAAGCTTTCTTT
cdr3_aa: CASRSRVATEAFF

j_call: TRBJ2-7
v_call: TRBV12-3/TRBV12-4
d_call: NA
clone_size: NA
cdr3_nt: TGTGCCAGCAGTTTGGACATTACCTACGAGCAGTACTTC
cdr3_aa: CASSLDITYEQYF

j_call: TRBJ2-3
v_call: TRBV7-8
d_call: NA
clone_size: many
cdr3_nt: TGTGCCAGCAGCAGATTTTTAGTCACAGATACGCAGTATTTT
cdr3_aa: CASSRFLVTDTQYF

j_call: TRBJ2-1
v_call: TRBV19
d_call: TRBD2
clone_size: NA
cdr3_nt: TGTGCCAGTAGTATGGATGGACTAGCCCCAAATGAGCAGTTCTTC
cdr3_aa: CASSMDGLAPNEQFF

j_call: TRBJ1-2
v_call: TRBV6-2/TRBV6-3
d_call: TRBD1
clone_size: few
cdr3_nt: TGTGCCAGCACTCGCCCGGGACAGGGCTTAGATGGCTACACCTTC
cdr3_aa: CASTRPGQGLDGYTF

j_call: TRBJ1-1
v_call: TRBV6-1
d_call: NA
clone_size: NA
cdr3_nt: TGTGCCAGCAGTGAGATCCCCCCGGAGCTGAACACTGAAGCTTTCTTT
cdr3_aa: CASSEIPPELNTEAFF